A single T cell receptor beta chain is shown here with its context. The antigen is not known. The source of the sample is a study of vaccination and CD4 T cells after COVID-19. Whole-study context: Overlapping spike peptides served as the stimulus for the cells. These peptides came from SARS-CoV-2 and from the common cold coronaviruses HCoV-NL63, HCoV-OC43 and HCoV-229E. As a positive control, some control cultures were given a CEFX pool, while others were given an HIV-1 Nef pool or no peptide. Findings and caveats of the study: Convalescent patients studied were relatively few, and early post-infection timepoints were absent.

The Oncomine TCR Beta short-read assay sequenced DNA from cultured CD4+ T cells. The genomic DNA was obtained from cultured CD4+ T cells by extraction with the QIAamp micro DNA kit. MiXCR was run by TCRdb on the PCR reads, yielding one entry per CDR3 protein. The data show 7,500 to 9,500 distinct CDR3 sequences, roughly 40% seen once. Trimming left V 5 bases short and J 6 bases short, with 16 bases between. The CDR3 loop spans 14 amino acids. The germline V gene has CDR1 KGHDR and CDR2 SFDVKD. Treatment in this sample: roughly 11-day PBMC culture with coronavirus spike peptide pools or control peptides (ViraFEST assay). From the unexposed donor, CD4+ T cells were collected ahead of the COVID-19 pandemic (2011-2018).

The receptor's source is a human donor in good health. J is TRBJ2-7 and V is TRBV24-1; TRBD2 might be the D (6 bases). The material sequenced was CD4+ T cells from blood, cultured in vitro. In DNA form, the CDR3 reads TGTGCCACCAGTGTAACCGGGGGACGGGGCGAGCAGTACTTC. Its protein is CATSVTGGRGEQYF.